The clone carrying this T cell receptor beta chain came up a few times. The target antigen is unknown. These data originate in a study of T cells in Graves' hyperthyroidism and ophthalmopathy. Amplification of TCR beta CDR3 regions was performed using RNA transcripts as template. Initially, a first-round RT-PCR of the TCR CDR3 employed the HTBI primer set. TCRdb itself ran the multiplex PCR reads through MiXCR, one entry per CDR3 protein. This sample yields roughly 700,000 distinct CDR3 sequences, of which about 18% are seen a single time; around 15% belongs to the top ten. Graves' hyperthyroidism was deemed stable given no ophthalmopathy progression within 18 months. It was uncontrolled infection, other autoimmune disease, pregnancy or lactation that excluded patients. Out of 8.5 to 10 ml of fresh peripheral blood came the PBMCs. Trimming removed 4 bases from V and 16 bases from J; junction bases left unmatched: 11. Per germline, CDR1 MDHEN and CDR2 SYDVKM. The CDR3 spans 13 residues.

Study-wide points: Blood also contained most expanded thyroid clonotypes above 0.001.

The sequencing input was blood. This TCR came from a man in his fifties or sixties with Graves' hyperthyroidism. The chain has TRBV28 and TRBJ1-3; 9 bases align to TRBD1. CDR3 bases: TGTGCCAGCAGTTCCCCGCACCGGGACAGGGTTTATTTT. Its translation: CASSSPHRDRVYF.